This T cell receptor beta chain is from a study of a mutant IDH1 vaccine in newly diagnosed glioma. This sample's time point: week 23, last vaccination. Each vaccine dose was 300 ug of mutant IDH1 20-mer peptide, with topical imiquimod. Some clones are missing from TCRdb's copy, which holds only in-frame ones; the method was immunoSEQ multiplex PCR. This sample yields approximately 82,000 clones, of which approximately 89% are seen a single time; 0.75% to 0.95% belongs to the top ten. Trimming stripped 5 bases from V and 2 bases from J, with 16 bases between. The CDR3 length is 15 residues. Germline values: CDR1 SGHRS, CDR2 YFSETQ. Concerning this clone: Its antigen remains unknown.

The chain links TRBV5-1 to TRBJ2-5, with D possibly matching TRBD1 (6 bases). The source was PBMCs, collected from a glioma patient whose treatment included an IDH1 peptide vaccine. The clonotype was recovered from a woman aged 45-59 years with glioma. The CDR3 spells CASRVTGSSQETQYF. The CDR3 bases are TGCGCCAGCAGGGTTACAGGGTCTAGTCAAGAGACCCAGTACTTC. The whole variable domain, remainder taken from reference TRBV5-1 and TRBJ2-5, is KAGVTQTPRYLIKTRGQQVTLSCSPISGHRSVSWYQQTPGQGLQFLFEYFSETQRNKGNFPGRFSGRQFSNSRSEMNVSTLELGDSALYLCASRVTGSSQETQYFGPGTRLLVL.